The clone carrying this T cell receptor beta chain was seen repeatedly, ten times or more. Looked up from germline, CDR1 is SGHRS and CDR2 is YFSETQ. The CDR3 covers 15 residues. V shed 1 base and J shed 0 bases, with 8 bases lying between them. One entry per CDR3 protein, called by TCRdb with MiXCR from the 5' RACE reads. The table records around 50,000 distinct CDR3 sequences, more than 15% of them present only once. This TCR came from a female donor with breast cancer. The material sequenced was naive CD4+ T cells sorted from blood. The subset here: naive CD4+ T cells, CD4+CD45RA+CD25-. The V gene is TRBV5-1, the J gene TRBJ2-1; maybe TRBD2 (5 bases). CDR3 region: CASSLTGSSYNEQFF. The CDR3 coding sequence is TGCGCCAGCAGCTTGACGGGAAGCTCCTACAATGAGCAGTTCTTC.